The 20 T cell receptor beta chains listed next were all sequenced from one sample in a study of glioma-infiltrating T cells. Amplification of TCR alpha and beta CDR3 regions from RNA used iRepertoire nested multiplex PCR. Each CDR3 protein is one row after TCRdb ran MiXCR on the multiplex PCR reads. The table includes about 130,000 distinct CDR3 sequences, about 25% detected once. Input material: glioma tissue, nonneoplastic brain tissue, or PBMCs (not recorded which). Every receptor here comes from a human donor with low-grade glioma or glioblastoma, undergoing nonglioma brain surgery, or in good health (not recorded which).

This clonotype showed up many times. The chain couples TRBV6-1 to TRBJ1-4; no clear D gene. CDR1 and CDR2 from the germline V gene are MNHNS and SASEGT. The V and J ends lost 2 bases and 8 bases respectively, with 15 bases between them. This CDR3 is built from 15 residues. CDR3 nucleotide sequence: TGTGCCAGCAGTGAAATAAGCCGCTTTGGCGAAAAACTGTTTTTT. Encoded protein: CASSEISRFGEKLFF.

The chain couples TRBV15 to TRBJ2-5; D tentatively fits TRBD1 or TRBD2 (6 bases each). The germline CDR1 and CDR2 sequences are LNHNV and YYDKDF (reference sequence). CDR3 length equals 14 residues. The V end was cut by 3 bases, the J end by 4 bases, with 12 bases between. The CDR3: CATSRSGGRETQYF. CDR3 nucleotides: TGTGCCACCAGCAGGTCCGGGGGCAGAGAGACCCAGTACTTC.

The CDR3 sequence: CASSLRGGNSGNTIYF. The CDR3 DNA is TGTGCCAGCAGCTTAAGGGGTGGAAACTCTGGAAACACCATATATTTT. The chain couples TRBV7-2 to TRBJ1-3, with a weak D call TRBD1 (5 bases). Germline V CDR1 and CDR2: SGHTA, FQGNSA. The V and J ends lost 2 bases and 0 bases respectively, with 11 bases between them. This CDR3 is built from 16 residues.

This clonotype was picked up a small number of times. The V and J genes are TRBV20-1 and TRBJ2-7, with 8 bases aligning to TRBD1. The V gene's germline CDR1 is DFQATT and CDR2 SNEGSKA (reference sequence). The V segment lost 7 bases and the J segment 0 bases; nucleotides outside the gene matches: 8. The CDR3 extends over 14 amino acids. The CDR3: CSVPDRESSYEQYV. The CDR3 nucleotides are TGCAGTGTCCCGGACAGGGAAAGCTCCTACGAGCAGTACGTC.

The chain couples TRBV19 to TRBJ2-3; 7 bases line up with TRBD1. J was trimmed by 0 bases and V by 7 bases; bases with no gene match: 7. Germline CDR1 reads LNHDA; CDR2 reads SQIVND (reference sequence). The CDR3 extends over 15 amino acids. CDR3 DNA sequence: TGTGCCAGTAAAGGGGGCGGCGCTAGCACAGATACGCAGTATTTT. This translates into CASKGGGASTDTQYF.

This clonotype occurred many times. The J gene is TRBJ2-1, the V gene TRBV14; D gene uncertain. V was pared by 3 bases and J by 7 bases, with 4 bases between. CDR1 is SGHDN, CDR2 FVKESK, per germline. The CDR3 is made up of 11 amino acids. CDR3: CASSQGNEQFF. DNA for the CDR3: TGTGCCAGCAGCCAGGGGAATGAGCAGTTCTTC.

This clonotype was counted only a few times. V gene TRBV2 combines with J gene TRBJ2-1; D gene uncertain. V dropped 10 bases and J dropped 4 bases, with 8 bases sitting between them. This CDR3 contains 11 residues. Germline V lookup: CDR1 SNHLY, CDR2 FYNNEI. In DNA, the CDR3 is TGTGCCAAGGTGTGGTACAATGAGCAGTTCTTC. Its translation is CAKVWYNEQFF.

This clonotype was counted a few times. The V call is TRBV24-1, the J call TRBJ1-2; 7 nucleotides agree with TRBD1. V lost 3 bases and J lost 2; bases outside the gene matches: 2. Per germline, CDR1 KGHDR and CDR2 SFDVKD. The CDR3 extends over 14 amino acids. CDR3 sequence (DNA): TGTGCCACCAGTGATCCGACAGGGAACTATGGCTACACCTTC. It is translated as CATSDPTGNYGYTF.

This clonotype was observed a handful of times. The chain carries TRBV7-8 and TRBJ2-2, with D uncertain. Germline-derived CDR1 and CDR2 are SGHVS and FQNEAQ. Trimming took 5 bases from V and 4 from J, leaving 8 bases between them. CDR3 length equals 13 residues. This CDR3 is CASSAQLTGELFF. For the CDR3, the DNA is TGTGCCAGCAGCGCCCAGCTCACCGGGGAGCTGTTTTTT.

This clonotype was recorded at least ten times. The chain uses TRBV7-6 and TRBJ2-3; D remains ambiguous. Germline-derived CDR1 and CDR2 are SGHVS and FNYEAQ. V lost 4 bases and J lost 4, with 9 bases in between. CDR3 length: 13 residues. CDR3 sequence: CASSSVGSDTQYF. The CDR3 coding sequence is TGTGCCAGCAGCTCCGTGGGGTCAGATACGCAGTATTTT. Supplemented by reference TRBV7-6 and TRBJ2-3, the full variable domain reads GAGVSQSPRYKVTKRGQDVALRCDPISGHVSLYWYRQALGQGPEFLTYFNYEAQQDKSGLPNDRFSAERPEGSISTLTIQRTEQRDSAMYRCASSSVGSDTQYFGPGTRLTVL.

Details on this clonotype: At one end the junction does not follow the germline gene, possibly because of a read error. The chain couples TRBV19 to TRBJ1-1; possible D gene TRBD1, 5 bases. From germline, CDR1 is LNHDA and CDR2 SQIVND (reference sequence). This CDR3 contains 16 residues. The CDR3 sequence is CASSISGTAANSPLLF. CDR3 bases: TGTGCCAGTAGTATATCCGGGACGGCGGCTAATTCACCCCTCCTCTTT.

This clonotype has a count of ten or more. V gene TRBV6-6 combines with J gene TRBJ2-1; 7 bases are a match to TRBD1. V shed 0 bases, J shed 8 bases, and the junction held 10 bases outside the gene matches. CDR1 MNHNY and CDR2 SVGAGI come from the germline V gene (reference sequence). The CDR3 is made up of 16 amino acids. CDR3 bases: TGTGCCAGCAGTTACTCGAGGGCAGGGGGTTTCTATGAGCAGTTCTTC. Translating gives CASSYSRAGGFYEQFF.

V and J are TRBV12-3 or TRBV12-4 and TRBJ2-3, with D uncertain. Trimming removed 3 bases at V and 5 bases at J, with 3 bases between. The CDR3 extends over 11 amino acids. CDR3 bases: TGTGCCAGCAGTTTTTTAGATACGCAGTATTTT. Protein: CASSFLDTQYF.

A note on this clonotype: Germline and junction disagree at one end, which may indicate a read error. The rearrangement uses TRBV10-3 and TRBJ2-1, with D unclear. This CDR3 is 10 amino acids long. Per the germline V gene, CDR1 is ENHRY and CDR2 is SYGVKD. The CDR3 nucleotides read TGTGCCATCAGTGATACGGTCCGGGTCTTC. Protein: CAISDTVRVF.

This clonotype was recorded a few times. This CDR3 is CAPYRVWYEQYV. In nucleotides, the CDR3 is TGTGCCCCCTACAGGGTGTGGTACGAGCAGTACGTC. The J gene is TRBJ2-7, the V gene TRBV12-3 or TRBV12-4; possible D gene TRBD1, 6 bases. The CDR3 is made up of 12 amino acids. V was clipped by 11 bases and J by 4 bases, with 15 bases between them.

This clonotype has a count of ten or more. The genes are TRBV27 and TRBJ2-1; perhaps TRBD1 as D (6 bases). Per germline, CDR1 MNHEY and CDR2 SMNVEV (reference sequence). V lost 5 bases and J lost 7, with 12 bases in between. The CDR3 consists of 13 residues. The CDR3 DNA follows: TGTGCCAGCAGTGACCACGGACAGAATGAGCAGTTCTTC. This translates into CASSDHGQNEQFF.

This clonotype was picked up many times. The rearrangement joins TRBV20-1 to TRBJ1-2; TRBD1 is a possible D gene (6 bases). This CDR3 has 14 amino acids. Trimming took off 5 bases at V and 2 bases at J, with 15 bases between the two ends. Germline V gene lookup returns CDR1 DFQATT and CDR2 SNEGSKA (reference sequence). The CDR3 sequence: CSAPPGAQNYGYTF. The CDR3, as DNA: TGCAGTGCTCCCCCGGGGGCGCAAAACTATGGCTACACCTTC.

This clonotype came up a few times. CDR3 nucleotide sequence: TGTGCCAGCGACCGAGGGGCAGATACGCAGTATTTT. Its protein product is CASDRGADTQYF. This chain joins TRBV6-1 and TRBJ2-3; D assignment may be TRBD1 or TRBD2 (5 bases each). CDR1 and CDR2 (germline): MNHNS, SASEGT. Trimming left V 8 bases short and J 4 bases short, with 10 bases between. This CDR3 has 12 residues.

Ten or more counts support this clonotype. The chain combines TRBV6-1 with TRBJ2-5; no clear D gene. Germline CDR1 reads MNHNS; CDR2 reads SASEGT. V shed 8 bases and J shed 2 bases, with 21 bases lying between them. The CDR3 extends over 16 amino acids. The CDR3 loop is CASRIILPPGQETQYF. DNA of the CDR3: TGTGCCAGCCGGATAATCCTACCCCCGGGTCAAGAGACCCAGTACTTC.

In this sample, this clonotype turned up a few times. This rearrangement joins TRBV10-3 to TRBJ1-2; D is unclear. The V end was cut by 0 bases, the J end by 8 bases, with 10 bases between. The CDR3 length is 13 residues. From germline, CDR1 is ENHRY and CDR2 SYGVKD. CDR3 loop: CAISESSGSGYTF. CDR3 bases: TGTGCCATCAGTGAGTCTTCCGGGTCCGGCTACACCTTC.